The clone carrying this T cell receptor beta chain was seen at least ten times. Its antigen is unidentified. This beta chain is an unintended read in a library built for alpha chains; its size means little. The entry originates in a study of spatial heterogeneity in lung cancer. Findings and caveats of the study: Intratumoral expanded alpha and beta TCR counts were found to track tumor mutation counts.

A unique molecular identifier was carried by every single TCR cDNA molecule. MiXCR, run by TCRdb on the 5' RACE reads, gives a single entry per CDR3 protein. This table has 17,000 or so distinct CDR3 sequences, more than 5% appearing once. Time point given: sample taken at primary tumor resection. The approximately 70 donors had untreated early-stage non-small cell lung cancer. The authors sequenced whole RNA from tumor, nontumor lung or frozen PBMC without sorting. This CDR3 has 13 residues. The V end lost 2 bases, the J end lost 5 bases, and 12 bases lay between the germline ends. Germline V gene sequence: CDR1 SQVTM, CDR2 ANQGSEA.

The clonotype originates from a male donor with early-stage non-small cell lung cancer. The sequencing used lung tumor tissue, collected at surgery. The V and J genes are TRBV29-1 and TRBJ2-5; no clear D. The CDR3 reads CSVEKGSGETQYF. CDR3 DNA: TGCAGCGTTGAAAAGGGATCTGGCGAGACCCAGTACTTC.